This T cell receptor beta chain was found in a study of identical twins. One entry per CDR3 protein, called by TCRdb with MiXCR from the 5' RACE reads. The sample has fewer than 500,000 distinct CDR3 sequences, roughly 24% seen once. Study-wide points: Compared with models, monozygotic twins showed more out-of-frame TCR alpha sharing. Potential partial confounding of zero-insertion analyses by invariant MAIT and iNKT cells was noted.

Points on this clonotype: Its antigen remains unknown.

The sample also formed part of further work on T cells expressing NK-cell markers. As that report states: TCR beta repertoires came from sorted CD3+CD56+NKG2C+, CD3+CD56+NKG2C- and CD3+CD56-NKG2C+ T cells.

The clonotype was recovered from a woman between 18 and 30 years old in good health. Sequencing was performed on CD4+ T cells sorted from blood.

In DNA, the CDR3 is TGTGCCAGCAGTTTTAGGACCACAGATACGCAGTATTTT. Its protein product is CASSFRTTDTQYF. V is TRBV28 and J is TRBJ2-3; no reliable D call. Germline CDR1 and CDR2: MDHEN and SYDVKM. V lost 3 bases, J lost 2 bases, and 6 bases lay in between. CDR3 size: 13 residues.